These 32 T cell receptor beta chains came from one sample sequenced in a study of cytomegalovirus exposure and HLA in healthy donors. The study ran its PCR with 60 Vbeta and 13 Jbeta primers. Assay used: immunoSEQ multiplex PCR; TCRdb lists only in-frame clones, some missing. Among about 120,000 clones, around four fifths were seen once, and the ten largest hold under 1.5%. The sample was PBMCs. The origin of the receptors is a female donor in good health and CMV-seronegative.

The genes are TRBV7-9 and TRBJ2-3; weak D call: TRBD2 (6 bases). CDR1 is SEHNR and CDR2 is FQNEAQ in the germline V gene (reference sequence). V lost 7 bases and J 0 bases, leaving 17 bases between the germline ends. The CDR3 runs to 16 residues. CDR3 in DNA: TGTGCCAGCACTGGAAGACTAGATACTAGCACAGATACGCAGTATTTT. This codes for CASTGRLDTSTDTQYF.

The chain has TRBV27 and TRBJ1-5; 8 bases are a match to TRBD1. The CDR3 runs to 16 residues. CDR1 is MNHEY and CDR2 is SMNVEV in the germline V gene (reference sequence). After removal of 3 bases from V and 2 bases from J, the junction contained 6 bases not matched to a gene. The CDR3 reads CASSFLDRGRNQPQHF. CDR3 nucleotides: TGTGCCAGCAGTTTCCTCGACAGGGGACGCAATCAGCCCCAGCATTTT.

This clone was observed once. The CDR3 region is CASSRGQDNQPQHF. DNA for the CDR3: TGTGCCAGCAGCCGGGGACAGGACAATCAGCCCCAGCATTTT. The rearrangement links TRBV5-4 to TRBJ1-5, with 8 bases aligning to TRBD1. V trimming: 4 bases; J trimming: 3 bases; junction bases outside the gene matches: 3. Germline CDR1 is SGHNT and CDR2 is YYREEE (reference sequence). This CDR3 is built from 14 residues.

This clone came up once. V usage is TRBV28 and J usage is TRBJ2-1; 7 bases match TRBD2. J gave up 3 bases and V 2 bases, and 4 bases lay outside the gene matches. CDR3 length: 15 amino acids. Germline V CDR1 and CDR2: MDHEN, SYDVKM. CDR3 residues: CASSLEVAGYNEQFF. The CDR3 DNA is TGTGCCAGCAGTTTAGAAGTAGCGGGCTACAATGAGCAGTTCTTC.

There are a few counts of this clone. This chain connects TRBV15 to TRBJ2-1, with D maybe TRBD1 (6 bases). Germline CDR1 and CDR2: LNHNV and YYDKDF (reference sequence). The CDR3 loop spans 13 amino acids. Trimming cost V 5 bases and J 9 bases, with 14 bases left between them. CDR3 loop: CATSWDTTGEQFF. The CDR3 DNA is TGTGCCACCAGCTGGGACACTACGGGTGAGCAGTTCTTC.

The rearrangement links TRBV7-2 to TRBJ1-5, with 7 bases fitting TRBD1. Unmatched junction bases numbered 7, after V lost 6 bases and J lost 5 bases. The length of the CDR3 is 14 residues. CDR1 is SGHTA and CDR2 is FQGNSA in the germline V gene. In DNA form, the CDR3 reads TGTGCCAGCAGTCTGGGACAGTCCTATCAGCCCCAGCATTTT. The encoded protein is CASSLGQSYQPQHF.

The chain recombines TRBV5-1 with TRBJ2-5; D uncertain. From germline, CDR1 is SGHRS and CDR2 YFSETQ. The CDR3 is 13 residues long. Between the trimmed V and J ends, which lost 6 bases and 7 bases, there was a span of 16 bases. The CDR3 reads CASTSPGRRTQYF. CDR3 sequence (DNA): TGCGCCAGCACCTCCCCTGGCCGGAGGACCCAGTACTTC.

The V call is TRBV4-3, the J call TRBJ1-2, with D possibly matching TRBD1 (6 bases). Germline V gives CDR1 LGHNA, CDR2 YSLEER. This CDR3 contains 14 residues. V gave up 0 bases and J gave up 3 bases, with 8 bases separating them. CDR3 in DNA: TGCGCCAGCAGCCAAGAGGCAGGGGACTATGGCTACACCTTC. Residues: CASSQEAGDYGYTF.

The CDR3 region has the DNA TGTGCCAGCAGCGTAGGGGGCAGCCCGATTGAAAAACTGTTTTTT. Amino acid sequence: CASSVGGSPIEKLFF. The rearrangement uses TRBV9 and TRBJ1-4; D might be TRBD1 (5 bases). The germline V and J ends were trimmed by 0 bases and 7 bases, with 13 bases remaining between them. The CDR3 has 15 amino acids. Looked up from germline, CDR1 is SGDLS and CDR2 is YYNGEE.

In the case of this clone: The sample holds other DNA sequences that translate to the same CDR3. This chain uses TRBV5-1 with TRBJ1-2, with TRBD1 matching over 7 bases. This CDR3 is built from 14 residues. Germline lookup yields CDR1 SGHRS and CDR2 YFSETQ. V dropped 2 bases and J dropped 1; count of bases not matched to a gene: 2. CDR3 DNA sequence: TGCGCCAGCAGCTTAGGACAGGTTAACTATGGCTACACCTTC. Protein product: CASSLGQVNYGYTF.

The chain employs TRBV7-9 and TRBJ2-1; 7 positions match TRBD2. This CDR3 region has 16 residues. Germline CDR1 reads SEHNR; CDR2 reads FQNEAQ (reference sequence). V shed 2 bases and J 7 bases; nucleotides not matched to a gene: 11. The CDR3 protein is CASSLLYELARNEQFF. The CDR3 nucleotides read TGTGCCAGCAGCTTACTATACGAACTAGCGAGAAATGAGCAGTTCTTC.

J is TRBJ2-7 and V is TRBV2; D may be TRBD1 (6 bases). V lost 6 bases and J 7 bases, leaving 13 bases between the germline ends. In germline, CDR1 is SNHLY, CDR2 FYNNEI. This CDR3 comprises 12 residues. The CDR3 here is CASRADRLEQYF. The DNA for the CDR3 is TGTGCCAGCAGAGCAGACAGGCTGGAGCAGTACTTC.

V and J are TRBV12-5 and TRBJ2-3; 7 bases line up with TRBD2. This CDR3 has 17 residues. Trimming at V came to 1 base and at J to 0 bases, leaving 7 bases not matched to a gene. Germline CDR1 LGHNT, CDR2 FRNRAP. CDR3 bases: TGTGCTAGTGGTTTGGGACTAGCTGGTACTAGCACAGATACGCAGTATTTT. Translated: CASGLGLAGTSTDTQYF.

The CDR3 sequence: CASSSRQGARNGYTF. The CDR3 DNA reads as TGTGCCAGCAGCTCGCGACAGGGGGCGAGAAATGGCTACACCTTC. The rearrangement uses TRBV7-2 and TRBJ1-2, with TRBD1 matching 10 bases. Per germline, CDR1 SGHTA and CDR2 FQGNSA. The junction had 8 bases not matched to a gene; V was cut back by 4 bases and J by 6 bases. This CDR3 has 15 amino acids. The complete variable domain, with remaining parts taken from reference TRBV7-2 and TRBJ1-2, reads GAGVSQSPSNKVTEKGKDVELRCDPISGHTALYWYRQSLGQGLEFLIYFQGNSAPDKSGLPSDRFSAERTGGSVSTLTIQRTQQEDSAVYLCASSSRQGARNGYTFGSGTRLTVV.

The rearrangement joins TRBV12-5 to TRBJ1-2; TRBD1 aligns across 9 bases. Germline CDR1 is LGHNT and CDR2 is FRNRAP. The V gene end was trimmed by 5 bases and the J gene end by 8 bases; junction bases not matched to a gene: 12. The CDR3 contains 15 residues. DNA of the CDR3: TGTGCTAGTGGTCCTCCGGGGGACAGGGTTCACGGCTACACCTTC. As protein: CASGPPGDRVHGYTF.

J is TRBJ2-2 and V is TRBV29-1; weak D call: TRBD2 (7 bases). With 4 bases removed from V and 6 bases from J, the gap between germline ends came to 15 bases. The CDR3 length is 14 residues. The germline gives CDR1 SQVTM, CDR2 ANQGSEA. CDR3 in amino acids: CSVGLAEGAGELFF. CDR3 DNA: TGCAGCGTTGGTCTAGCGGAGGGGGCCGGGGAGCTGTTTTTT.

This chain connects TRBV30 to TRBJ2-5; maybe TRBD1 (6 bases). Germline CDR1 reads GTSNPN; CDR2 reads SVGIG (reference sequence). Trimming pared 1 base from V and 1 base from J, leaving 7 bases between. The CDR3 contains 13 residues. In nucleotides, the CDR3 is TGTGCCTGGAGTGACAGGGTCCAAGAGACCCAGTACTTC. Translating it yields CAWSDRVQETQYF. Using reference TRBV30 and TRBJ2-5 for the parts outside the CDR3, the full variable domain is SQTIHQWPATLVQPVGSPLSLECTVEGTSNPNLYWYRQAAGRGLQLLFYSVGIGQISSEVPQNLSASRPQDRQFILSSKKLLLSDSGFYLCAWSDRVQETQYFGPGTRLLVL.

J is TRBJ1-1 and V is TRBV29-1, with TRBD1 as a possible D gene (5 bases). The CDR3 contains 13 residues. Trimming took 4 bases from V and 2 from J, leaving 11 bases between them. Looked up from germline, CDR1 is SQVTM and CDR2 is ANQGSEA. The CDR3 protein is CSVAWQGNTEAFF. Here the CDR3 DNA reads TGCAGCGTTGCCTGGCAGGGAAACACTGAAGCTTTCTTT.

This chain links TRBV19 with TRBJ2-7, with D possibly matching TRBD1 (5 bases). The CDR3 extends over 15 amino acids. The V end lost 1 base, the J end lost 2 bases, and 12 bases lay between the germline ends. Germline CDR1 and CDR2: LNHDA and SQIVND (reference sequence). The CDR3 nucleotides read TGTGCCAGTAGTATAGTCGGAAGGGGTACCTACGAGCAGTACTTC. Its translation: CASSIVGRGTYEQYF.

The chain links TRBV10-1 to TRBJ2-7; 10 nucleotides line up with TRBD1. Germline trimming cut 6 bases from V and 7 bases from J; bases unmatched to any gene: 15. The CDR3 totals 16 residues. Germline CDR1 reads WNHNN; CDR2 reads SYGVQD (reference sequence). The DNA of the CDR3 is TGCGCCAGCAGAGGGGACAGGGGCGGGCCCCATCGAGAGCAGTACTTC. This gives the protein CASRGDRGGPHREQYF.

This sequence joins TRBV5-1 and TRBJ2-3; 8 bases map to TRBD2. The CDR3 spans 15 residues. The trim removed 1 base at V and 5 bases at J, leaving 6 bases unmatched. Germline CDR1 SGHRS, CDR2 YFSETQ. In nucleotides, the CDR3 is TGCGCCAGCAGCTTGACCGGGACTAGGGAAGATACGCAGTATTTT. It codes for CASSLTGTREDTQYF.

The gene calls are TRBV30 and TRBJ1-6; D gene uncertain. Per the germline V gene, CDR1 is GTSNPN and CDR2 is SVGIG (reference sequence). This CDR3 comprises 13 residues. V was pared by 8 bases and J by 7 bases, with 15 bases between. CDR3 protein: CAHGESANSPLHF. CDR3 coding DNA: TGTGCCCATGGGGAGTCGGCCAATTCACCCCTCCACTTT.

In its sample, this clone was seen a few times. The chain employs TRBV27 and TRBJ2-1; D gene uncertain. Trimming removed 2 bases from V and 5 bases from J, with 10 bases in between. The length of the CDR3 is 14 residues. CDR1 is MNHEY and CDR2 is SMNVEV in the germline V gene (reference sequence). In DNA form, the CDR3 reads TGTGCCAGCAGTTTACACTCTGTGGACAATGAGCAGTTCTTC. As protein: CASSLHSVDNEQFF.

The chain joins TRBV5-4 to TRBJ1-2, with D maybe TRBD1 (5 bases). The germline V gene has CDR1 SGHNT and CDR2 YYREEE (reference sequence). The length of the CDR3 is 13 residues. Trimming removed 3 bases at V and 8 bases at J, with 14 bases between. The CDR3 loop reads CASSWGGTRGYTF. The DNA for the CDR3 is TGTGCCAGCAGCTGGGGGGGGACTAGGGGCTACACCTTC. Complete variable domain (other parts from reference TRBV5-4 and TRBJ1-2): ETGVTQSPTHLIKTRGQQVTLRCSSQSGHNTVSWYQQALGQGPQFIFQYYREEENGRGNFPPRFSGLQFPNYSSELNVNALELDDSALYLCASSWGGTRGYTFGSGTRLTVV.

This chain uses TRBV9 with TRBJ2-5; tentative D call: TRBD2 (5 bases). The CDR3 has 15 amino acids. V lost 4 bases to trimming and J lost 7 bases, with 20 bases between them. Germline CDR1 SGDLS, CDR2 YYNGEE. The CDR3 is CASSPSSESVATQYF. In nucleotides, the CDR3 is TGTGCCAGCAGCCCTAGCTCGGAGTCGGTGGCGACCCAGTACTTC.

This clone was found a few times. The chain links TRBV6-6 to TRBJ2-5; D possibly corresponds to TRBD1 (5 bases). The V gene lost 5 bases and the J gene lost 2 bases, with 12 bases spanning the gap. Germline V gene sequence: CDR1 MNHNY, CDR2 SVGAGI (reference sequence). There are 14 residues in the CDR3. The CDR3 here is CASSALKGQETQYF. The CDR3 region has the DNA TGTGCCAGCAGTGCCCTGAAGGGGCAAGAGACCCAGTACTTC.

V gene TRBV28 combines with J gene TRBJ1-1; 10 nucleotides agree with TRBD1. Trimming took 4 bases from V and 1 from J; bases not matched to a gene: 6. Germline V gene sequence: CDR1 MDHEN, CDR2 SYDVKM. CDR3 length: 16 residues. The CDR3 sequence: CASSWTGGAQNTEAFF. CDR3 in DNA: TGTGCCAGCAGTTGGACAGGGGGAGCCCAGAACACTGAAGCTTTCTTT.

This clone was detected once. The chain carries TRBV27 and TRBJ1-2; perhaps TRBD1 as D (5 bases). The V and J ends lost 2 bases and 8 bases respectively, with 12 bases between them. The CDR3 runs 13 residues. Looked up from germline, CDR1 is MNHEY and CDR2 is SMNVEV (reference sequence). The CDR3 sequence: CASSLRGSDGYTF. The CDR3 nucleotides are TGTGCCAGCAGTTTACGGGGGTCAGACGGCTACACCTTC.

The chain has TRBV7-8 and TRBJ2-7; TRBD1 aligns across 9 bases. Trimming took 3 bases from V and 2 from J; bases not matched to a gene: 2. The CDR3 is made up of 14 amino acids. Germline CDR1 reads SGHVS; CDR2 reads FQNEAQ. The CDR3, as DNA: TGTGCCAGCAGCTTGGGGACAGGGCCCTACGAGCAGTACTTC. Protein: CASSLGTGPYEQYF.

V gene TRBV5-1 combines with J gene TRBJ1-3, with a weak D call TRBD1 (5 bases). This CDR3 is built from 13 residues. Trimming shortened V by 1 base and J by 4 bases, and 6 bases separated the two germline ends. Per germline, CDR1 SGHRS and CDR2 YFSETQ. The CDR3 DNA sequence: TGCGCCAGCAGCTTGAACAGGGGAAACACCATATATTTT. Translating it yields CASSLNRGNTIYF.

The rearrangement joins TRBV28 to TRBJ2-2; D is unresolved. Germline CDR1 reads MDHEN; CDR2 reads SYDVKM. The CDR3 runs to 12 residues. Trimming pared 4 bases from V and 6 bases from J, leaving 6 bases between. CDR3 sequence: CASSSRAGELFF. The CDR3 coding sequence is TGTGCCAGCAGTTCCCGAGCCGGGGAGCTGTTTTTT.

This clone has more than one count but fewer than ten. The chain employs TRBV7-2 and TRBJ2-7; TRBD2 agrees at 10 bases. After removal of 5 bases from V and 4 bases from J, the junction contained 8 bases not matched to a gene. The CDR3 runs 15 residues. Germline V gene sequence: CDR1 SGHTA, CDR2 FQGNSA. The CDR3: CASSLPSGSGYEQYF. In DNA form, the CDR3 reads TGTGCCAGCAGCCTACCTAGCGGGAGCGGGTACGAGCAGTACTTC.